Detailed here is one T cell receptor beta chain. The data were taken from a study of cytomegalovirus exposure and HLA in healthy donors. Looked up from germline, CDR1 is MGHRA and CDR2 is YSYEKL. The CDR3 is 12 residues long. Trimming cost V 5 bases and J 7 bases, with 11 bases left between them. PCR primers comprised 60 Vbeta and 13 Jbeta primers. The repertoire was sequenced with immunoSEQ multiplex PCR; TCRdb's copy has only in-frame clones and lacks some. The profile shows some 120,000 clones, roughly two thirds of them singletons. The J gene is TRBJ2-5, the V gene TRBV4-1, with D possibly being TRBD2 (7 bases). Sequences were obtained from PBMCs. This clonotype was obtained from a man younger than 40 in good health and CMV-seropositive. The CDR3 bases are TGCGCCAGCAGCAGGGGGGGAGGGACCCAGTACTTC. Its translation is CASSRGGGTQYF.